These T cell receptor beta chains were read from a single sample in a study of cytomegalovirus exposure and HLA in healthy donors. Sequencing was performed with immunoSEQ multiplex PCR; in TCRdb, only in-frame clones are kept and a portion is missing. Of around 130,000 clones in the sample, 70% to 90% were seen once. Material: PBMCs. The receptors shown here come from a woman between 40 and 55 years old in good health and CMV-seronegative. Both conserved end residues are part of each CDR3. A D gene is named only where the DNA matches it firmly. Size tells how often a clone was seen (once, few, many) or the class of an expanded clone, and some rows leave it out.

cdr3_aa: CASHVAGTYEQYF
cdr3_nt: TGTGCCAGCCACGTAGCGGGAACCTACGAGCAGTACTTC
j_call: TRBJ2-7
clone_size: .
d_call: TRBD2
v_call: TRBV6-1

cdr3_aa: CASSTHSSTNEKLFF
cdr3_nt: TGTGCCAGCAGTACACATTCCTCAACTAATGAAAAACTGTTTTTT
j_call: TRBJ1-4
clone_size: .
d_call: .
v_call: TRBV27

cdr3_aa: CASRASGTARNEQYF
cdr3_nt: TGTGCCAGCAGGGCTAGCGGAACCGCCCGAAACGAGCAGTACTTC
j_call: TRBJ2-7
clone_size: .
d_call: TRBD2
v_call: TRBV28

cdr3_aa: CSSSTESYEQYF
cdr3_nt: TGTTCCAGCAGCACAGAGTCCTACGAGCAGTACTTC
j_call: TRBJ2-7
clone_size: .
d_call: .
v_call: TRBV7-9

cdr3_aa: CSSSSAGTSGRGEQYF
cdr3_nt: TGTTCCAGCAGCTCCGCCGGGACTAGCGGCCGGGGGGAGCAGTACTTC
j_call: TRBJ2-7
clone_size: .
d_call: TRBD2
v_call: TRBV7-9

cdr3_aa: CASSSSGSYNEQFF
cdr3_nt: TGTGCCAGCAGCTCCTCAGGTTCCTACAATGAGCAGTTCTTC
j_call: TRBJ2-1
clone_size: .
d_call: .
v_call: TRBV7-9

cdr3_aa: CASSPLAVGDTQYF
cdr3_nt: TGTGCCAGCAGCCCCTTAGCGGTAGGGGATACGCAGTATTTT
j_call: TRBJ2-3
clone_size: .
d_call: .
v_call: TRBV7-6

cdr3_aa: CAISDWGEGPHEQYF
cdr3_nt: TGTGCCATCAGTGATTGGGGGGAGGGCCCCCACGAGCAGTACTTC
j_call: TRBJ2-7
clone_size: .
d_call: TRBD2
v_call: TRBV10-3

cdr3_aa: CASSPPTGVREQYF
cdr3_nt: TGTGCCAGCTCACCGCCGACGGGGGTTCGGGAGCAGTACTTC
j_call: TRBJ2-7
clone_size: .
d_call: .
v_call: TRBV18

cdr3_aa: CASGGLRGQNQPQHF
cdr3_nt: TGTGCCAGCGGCGGTTTAAGGGGCCAGAATCAGCCCCAGCATTTT
j_call: TRBJ1-5
clone_size: .
d_call: .
v_call: TRBV6-1

cdr3_aa: CASSRGRASEQYF
cdr3_nt: TGTGCCAGCAGTCGCGGGAGGGCCTCCGAGCAGTACTTC
j_call: TRBJ2-7
clone_size: few
d_call: TRBD2
v_call: TRBV25-1

cdr3_aa: CSSSPATGNPHSGNTIYF
cdr3_nt: TGTTCCAGCAGCCCTGCTACAGGGAACCCACACTCTGGAAACACCATATATTTT
j_call: TRBJ1-3
clone_size: .
d_call: .
v_call: TRBV7-9

cdr3_aa: CASSGAGTSLHEQFF
cdr3_nt: TGCGCCAGCAGTGGAGCCGGGACTAGCCTTCATGAGCAGTTCTTC
j_call: TRBJ2-1
clone_size: .
d_call: TRBD2
v_call: TRBV10-2

cdr3_aa: CASSSTSGSSYNEQFF
cdr3_nt: TGTGCCAGCAGCTCAACTAGCGGGTCCTCCTACAATGAGCAGTTCTTC
j_call: TRBJ2-1
clone_size: .
d_call: TRBD2
v_call: TRBV7-9

cdr3_aa: CASSLRDRGAGYTF
cdr3_nt: TGCGCCAGCAGCTTGCGGGACAGGGGGGCTGGCTACACCTTC
j_call: TRBJ1-2
clone_size: .
d_call: TRBD1
v_call: TRBV5-1

cdr3_aa: CASIGRGWTYEQYF
cdr3_nt: TGTGCCAGCATTGGGCGGGGGTGGACCTACGAGCAGTACTTC
j_call: TRBJ2-7
clone_size: .
d_call: TRBD2
v_call: TRBV5-6

cdr3_aa: CASSLTAGQETQYF
cdr3_nt: TGCGCCAGCAGCTTAACAGCAGGACAAGAGACCCAGTACTTC
j_call: TRBJ2-5
clone_size: .
d_call: .
v_call: TRBV5-1

cdr3_aa: CASSLRPQGWSGELFF
cdr3_nt: TGTGCCAGCAGCTTGAGGCCACAGGGGTGGTCCGGGGAGCTGTTTTTT
j_call: TRBJ2-2
clone_size: .
d_call: TRBD1
v_call: TRBV5-8

cdr3_aa: CASMFSGTYEQYF
cdr3_nt: TGTGCCAGCATGTTTAGCGGGACCTACGAGCAGTACTTC
j_call: TRBJ2-7
clone_size: .
d_call: TRBD2
v_call: TRBV6-1

cdr3_aa: CASSYSSLDTQYF
cdr3_nt: TGTGCCAGCAGTTACTCGTCCCTGGATACGCAGTATTTT
j_call: TRBJ2-3
clone_size: .
d_call: .
v_call: TRBV6-5

cdr3_aa: CASSRSATNEKLFF
cdr3_nt: TGTGCCTCCTCCCGGAGTGCAACTAATGAAAAACTGTTTTTT
j_call: TRBJ1-4
clone_size: .
d_call: .
v_call: TRBV6-1